Below are 12 T cell receptor beta chains sequenced from a single sample in a study of shared clonotypes between healthy human individuals. Measured with immunoSEQ multiplex PCR; TCRdb has only the in-frame clones, and not every one. The sample has about 1.9 million clones; around 95% are singletons. Naive-designated CD8 cells lacked CD45RO, were positively enriched for CCR7, and omitted terminally differentiated effector memory CD45RA+ cells. Source material: naive CD8+ T cells from PBMCs. Receptors were obtained from a man in his late teens or twenties in good health. Some clones in this sample may be carry-over from other donors' samples.

This chain connects TRBV29-1 to TRBJ2-1, with TRBD2 as a possible D gene (6 bases). CDR3 length: 13 residues. Trimming pared 6 bases from V and 12 bases from J, leaving 21 bases between. The germline V gene encodes CDR1 SQVTM and CDR2 ANQGSEA. CDR3 nucleotide sequence: TGCAGCGTGACGGTCGGGGGACTTAAGGGGCAGTTCTTC. Translated, it gives CSVTVGGLKGQFF.

This clone has only a few counts. The V gene is TRBV19, the J gene TRBJ1-2; 12 bases map to TRBD1. CDR3 size: 16 residues. After removal of 6 bases from V and 5 bases from J, the junction contained 10 bases not matched to a gene. The germline CDR1 and CDR2 sequences are LNHDA and SQIVND (reference sequence). The CDR3 here is CASRTKPGQGAYGYTF. The DNA of the CDR3 is TGTGCCAGTAGGACTAAACCGGGACAGGGGGCTTATGGCTACACCTTC.

On this clone: Additional DNA sequences in this sample encode the identical CDR3. V is TRBV30 and J is TRBJ2-7; 7 bases line up with TRBD1. CDR3 length: 13 residues. Germline trimming cut 0 bases from V and 3 bases from J; bases unmatched to any gene: 2. Germline CDR1 GTSNPN, CDR2 SVGIG (reference sequence). CDR3 bases: TGTGCCTGGAGTGTTGCAGGGGGCTACGAGCAGTACTTC. This codes for CAWSVAGGYEQYF.

A word on this clone: Other nucleotide sequences from this sample produce the same CDR3. The chain links TRBV7-9 to TRBJ2-7, with 9 bases identical to TRBD1. Germline CDR1 SEHNR, CDR2 FQNEAQ (reference sequence). This CDR3 contains 13 residues. The V segment lost 5 bases and the J segment 5 bases; nucleotides outside the gene matches: 4. The CDR3, as DNA: TGTGCCAGCAGCCCGACAGGGGGAAACGAGCAGTACTTC. Its protein is CASSPTGGNEQYF.

The chain is built from TRBV7-2 and TRBJ2-1; TRBD1 agrees at 8 bases. V lost 1 base to trimming and J lost 2 bases; unmatched junction nucleotides: 13. This CDR3 spans 19 amino acids. Germline V gives CDR1 SGHTA, CDR2 FQGNSA. The CDR3 sequence: CASSLVNGQQGVPYNEQFF. The DNA of the CDR3 is TGTGCCAGCAGCTTAGTAAACGGGCAACAGGGGGTCCCCTACAATGAGCAGTTCTTC.

This chain connects TRBV7-8 to TRBJ2-7; D not resolved. Looked up from germline, CDR1 is SGHVS and CDR2 is FQNEAQ. This CDR3 spans 13 amino acids. V was trimmed by 4 bases and J by 4 bases, leaving 11 bases between them. In DNA form, the CDR3 reads TGTGCCAGCAGCTCCGTACATGGTTACGAGCAGTACTTC. Its protein product is CASSSVHGYEQYF. The whole variable domain, filled in from reference TRBV7-8 and TRBJ2-7, reads GAGVSQSPRYKVAKRGQDVALRCDPISGHVSLFWYQQALGQGPEFLTYFQNEAQLDKSGLPSDRFFAERPEGSVSTLKIQRTQQEDSAVYLCASSSVHGYEQYFGPGTRLTVT.

In this sample, this clone turned up once. The chain links TRBV2 to TRBJ1-1, with D unclear. Germline-derived CDR1 and CDR2 are SNHLY and FYNNEI. The CDR3 has 14 residues. V was trimmed by 5 bases and J by 8 bases, leaving 18 bases between them. The CDR3 DNA follows: TGTGCCAGCAGTCCGGGTCGCAGGCCTAAGGAAGCTTTCTTT. As protein: CASSPGRRPKEAFF.

The chain recombines TRBV5-5 with TRBJ2-7, with a weak D call TRBD1 (5 bases). This CDR3 is built from 12 residues. The ends were cut back, 4 bases at V and 4 bases at J, with 9 bases in the middle. Germline V gene data show CDR1 as SGHKS and CDR2 as YYEKEE (reference sequence). For the CDR3, the DNA is TGTGCCAGCAGCGCAGGGTTTTACGAGCAGTACTTC. Translated, it gives CASSAGFYEQYF.

The rearrangement uses TRBV6-8 and TRBJ1-5; tentatively, D is TRBD1 (6 bases). With 5 bases removed from V and 0 bases from J, the gap between germline ends came to 14 bases. Germline loops: CDR1 MNHGY, CDR2 SAAAGT. This CDR3 comprises 16 residues. CDR3 in DNA: TGTGCCAGCAGTCAGACAGGCTTTTATAGCAATCAGCCCCAGCATTTT. It encodes CASSQTGFYSNQPQHF.

The rearrangement links TRBV9 to TRBJ2-2; D gene unclear. The V gene's germline CDR1 is SGDLS and CDR2 YYNGEE. The V and J ends lost 7 bases and 3 bases respectively, with 16 bases between them. CDR3 length: 15 amino acids. The chain's CDR3 is CASHPYPGYTGELFF. The CDR3 nucleotides read TGTGCCAGCCACCCTTATCCGGGTTACACCGGGGAGCTGTTTTTT. Full variable domain (missing parts from reference TRBV9 and TRBJ2-2): DSGVTQTPKHLITATGQRVTLRCSPRSGDLSVYWYQQSLDQGLQFLIQYYNGEERAKGNILERFSAQQFPDLHSELNLSSLELGDSALYFCASHPYPGYTGELFFGEGSRLTVL.

A few counts support this clone. Other DNA sequences within the sample encode an identical CDR3. The chain links TRBV5-1 to TRBJ2-7, with 8 bases matching TRBD1. In germline, CDR1 is SGHRS, CDR2 YFSETQ. Losses at the gene ends were 2 bases for V and 2 bases for J; bases not matched to a gene: 3. This CDR3 is 14 amino acids long. CDR3 residues: CASSFGTGTYEQYF. The CDR3 DNA reads as TGCGCCAGCAGCTTCGGGACAGGAACCTACGAGCAGTACTTC.

This clone was observed a single time. V usage is TRBV4-1 and J usage is TRBJ2-3; D not certain. Per the germline V gene, CDR1 is MGHRA and CDR2 is YSYEKL. This CDR3 spans 16 amino acids. The germline V and J ends were trimmed by 1 base and 0 bases, with 11 bases remaining between them. CDR3 region: CASSQVGGSSTDTQYF. CDR3 nucleotides: TGCGCCAGCAGCCAAGTGGGCGGATCTAGCACAGATACGCAGTATTTT.